These T cell receptor beta chains were read from a single sample in a study of OX40 agonist ivuxolimab in advanced cancers. TCRdb's copy holds only in-frame clones and misses some; the assay was immunoSEQ multiplex PCR. Of fewer than 85,000 clones in the sample, 84% are singletons; the top ten hold roughly 0.53%. Here the sequenced sample was CD4+ or CD8+ T cells sorted from blood, taken in a trial of the OX40 agonist ivuxolimab. These receptors all come from an adult with an advanced solid tumor such as melanoma, head and neck, liver or kidney cancer. CDR3s include the opening cysteine and the closing phenylalanine or tryptophan. The order of the fields is clone size, V gene, D gene, J gene, CDR3 DNA, CDR3 protein. A D gene is named only where the DNA matches it firmly. Expanded clones are given a class, and other clones once, few, many or no size at all.

-	TRBV2	-	TRBJ2-1	TGTGCCAGCAGTGTCTCGCAGGGTAATCGGCCGTTCTTC	CASSVSQGNRPFF
-	TRBV11-3	TRBD1	TRBJ2-2	TGTGCCAGCAGCCCTCCGGGACAGGGCACCGGGGAGCTGTTTTTT	CASSPPGQGTGELFF
-	TRBV9	TRBD2	TRBJ2-5	TGTGCCAGCAGCGACGCGGGGGGGCCAGGAGAGACCCAGTACTTC	CASSDAGGPGETQYF
-	TRBV18	-	TRBJ1-1	TGTGCCAGCTCGCCGAGAGTGAACACTGAAGCTTTCTTT	CASSPRVNTEAFF
-	TRBV15	-	TRBJ2-3	TGTGCCACCAGCAGGGGGCCCAGCGCAGATACGCAGTATTTT	CATSRGPSADTQYF
-	TRBV28	-	TRBJ2-3	TGTGCCAGCACGAGCACAGATACGCAGTATTTT	CASTSTDTQYF
-	TRBV4-1	TRBD1	TRBJ2-5	TGCGCCAGCAGCCGACTAATGGGACAGGACCAAGAGACCCAGTACTTC	CASSRLMGQDQETQYF
-	TRBV18	-	TRBJ2-7	TGTGCCAGCTCATCGGACAGCTCCTACGAGCAGTACTTC	CASSSDSSYEQYF
-	TRBV29-1	-	TRBJ1-2	TGCAGCGTTGAGAGGGTTAGCTATGGCTACACCTTC	CSVERVSYGYTF
-	TRBV9	-	TRBJ2-7	TGTGCCAGCAGCGTCGGGACAAATTCCTACGAGCAGTACTTC	CASSVGTNSYEQYF
-	TRBV5-5	TRBD1	TRBJ2-2	TGTGCCAGCAGCCAGAACAGGGGGTACACCGGGGAGCTGTTTTTT	CASSQNRGYTGELFF
-	TRBV9	TRBD2	TRBJ2-1	TGTGCCAGCAGTCTTCTTAGCGGGGGGATGGGTAATGAGCAGTTCTTC	CASSLLSGGMGNEQFF
-	TRBV5-5	TRBD1	TRBJ1-2	TGTGCCAGCAGCATAACAGGGGACGCCAACTATGGCTACACCTTC	CASSITGDANYGYTF
-	TRBV7-9	TRBD1	TRBJ1-4	TGTGCCAGCAGCTTAGATTTCGGGACAGATGAAAAACTGTTTTTT	CASSLDFGTDEKLFF
-	TRBV30	-	TRBJ1-4	TGTGCCTGGAGTACAGGGAGCAGGGGTGAAAAACTGTTTTTT	CAWSTGSRGEKLFF
medium-sized	TRBV7-2	TRBD1	TRBJ2-7	TGTGCCAGCAGCTTACTGGGACAGGGGTACGAGCAGTACTTC	CASSLLGQGYEQYF
-	TRBV5-6	-	TRBJ2-1	TGTGCCAGCAGCCTTAGGACATACAATGAGCAGTTCTTC	CASSLRTYNEQFF
-	TRBV10-3	-	TRBJ2-2	TGTGCCATCATGTCGACATGGCCCACCGGGGAGCTGTTTTTT	CAIMSTWPTGELFF
-	TRBV19	-	TRBJ1-2	TGTGCCAGTAGTATGGGGCAGACCTATGGCTACACCTTC	CASSMGQTYGYTF
-	TRBV4-3	TRBD2	TRBJ2-7	TGCGCCAGCAGCCAAACTCGACTAGCGGGAGACGGCGAGCAGTACTTC	CASSQTRLAGDGEQYF
-	TRBV30	-	TRBJ1-1	TGTGCCTGGAGTTGGGACCTCAGGGGCACTGAAGCTTTCTTT	CAWSWDLRGTEAFF
-	TRBV9	-	TRBJ1-2	TGTGCCAGCAGCGCCTTCACAGCGTACACCTTC	CASSAFTAYTF
few	TRBV6-4	-	TRBJ2-1	TGTGCCAGCAGTCCTCAGGGCAGCTCCTACAATGAGCAGTTCTTC	CASSPQGSSYNEQFF
-	TRBV6-1	-	TRBJ1-1	TGTGCCAGCAGCCCTCGGACGGTAATGAACACTGAAGCTTTCTTT	CASSPRTVMNTEAFF
-	TRBV7-9	TRBD2	TRBJ2-7	TGTGCCAGCAGCTTAGTGACTAGCGGGAGAACCCACGAGCAGTACTTC	CASSLVTSGRTHEQYF
few	TRBV7-9	-	TRBJ1-4	TGTGCCAGCAGCTTCGGACAGAGAGATAAGAATGAAAAACTGTTTTTT	CASSFGQRDKNEKLFF
-	TRBV6-5	-	TRBJ2-3	TGTGCCAGCAGTAACCGACAGGTCCCAGATACGCAGTATTTT	CASSNRQVPDTQYF
-	TRBV7-2	TRBD2	TRBJ2-7	TGTGCCAGCAGCTTAGGGACTAGCGGAACCTACGAGCAGTACTTC	CASSLGTSGTYEQYF
-	TRBV30	-	TRBJ1-1	TGTGCCTGGAGTGTGGGACTTGTCGGTGAAGCTTTCTTT	CAWSVGLVGEAFF
-	TRBV19	-	TRBJ1-4	TGTGCCAGTAGGACTTCAGGAAAGGTGAAACTGTTTTTT	CASRTSGKVKLFF
-	TRBV6-6	-	TRBJ1-5	TGTGCCAGCAGTTATTCCCCGCACAATCAGCCCCAGCATTTT	CASSYSPHNQPQHF
-	TRBV7-2	TRBD1	TRBJ2-7	TGTGCCAGCAGTCCGGCGGCGGGACAGGGCTCCTACGAGCAGTACTTC	CASSPAAGQGSYEQYF
-	TRBV7-2	TRBD2	TRBJ2-7	TGTGCCAGCAGCCCCTCCACTAGCGGGTACTACGAGCAGTACTTC	CASSPSTSGYYEQYF
many	TRBV28	-	TRBJ1-2	TGTGCCAGCACCACACCCGGGGGGTTTTGGGGCTACACCTTC	CASTTPGGFWGYTF
-	TRBV7-9	-	TRBJ2-2	TGTGCCAGCGGACCGCAGGGAGGTTCCGGGGAGCTGTTTTTT	CASGPQGGSGELFF
-	TRBV7-3	-	TRBJ2-6	TGTGCCAGCAGCGTAGATCCTGGGGCCAACGTCCTGACTTTC	CASSVDPGANVLTF
-	TRBV27	-	TRBJ2-7	TGTGCCAGCAGTTTAAGGAGGCGAAGGACACTCGAAGAGAACTACGAGCAGTACTTC	CASSLRRRRTLEENYEQYF
once	TRBV7-8	TRBD2	TRBJ2-2	TGTGCCAGCAAATGGCCTAGCGGGAACACCGGGGAGCTGTTTTTT	CASKWPSGNTGELFF
-	TRBV2	-	TRBJ2-2	TGTGCCAGCGGGGGACGGGGATCGGGTACCGGGGAGCTGTTTTTT	CASGGRGSGTGELFF